Presented here are 18 T cell receptor beta chains from one specimen sequenced in a study of blood T cell repertoires in COVID-19. TCRdb's table, derived via immunoSEQ multiplex PCR, lists solely in-frame clones and lacks some. The sample carries roughly 200,000 clones, about 91% recorded once. The sequencing sample was made of peripheral blood. The source is a woman aged 30 to 39 with acute or convalescent COVID-19.

The rearrangement uses TRBV5-4 and TRBJ2-2, with 9 bases lining up with TRBD1. Germline CDR1 SGHNT, CDR2 YYREEE (reference sequence). The CDR3 covers 15 residues. Trimming took 4 bases from V and 7 from J; bases not matched to a gene: 8. CDR3 amino acids: CASSRPGQGGGELFF. The CDR3 nucleotides read TGTGCCAGCAGCCGTCCGGGACAGGGTGGCGGGGAGCTGTTTTTT.

The chain recombines TRBV30 with TRBJ1-6; a possible D gene is TRBD1 (5 bases). V was trimmed by 2 bases and J by 8 bases, leaving 16 bases between them. Germline V lookup: CDR1 GTSNPN, CDR2 SVGIG (reference sequence). The CDR3 extends over 15 amino acids. The CDR3 is CAWSLFGGRDSPLHF. DNA for the CDR3: TGTGCCTGGAGTCTCTTCGGGGGAAGGGATTCACCCCTCCACTTT.

This clone was observed once. The V call is TRBV3-1 (or the pseudogene TRBV3-2), the J call TRBJ1-1; D ambiguous. The CDR3 has 13 amino acids. Between the trimmed V and J ends, which lost 2 bases and 3 bases, there was a span of 7 bases. Per the germline V gene, CDR1 is LGHDT and CDR2 is YNNKEL (reference sequence). CDR3 loop: CASSQIRDTEAFF. The DNA for the CDR3 is TGTGCCAGCAGCCAAATCCGTGACACTGAAGCTTTCTTT.

The rearrangement uses TRBV7-8 and TRBJ1-1, with a weak D call TRBD1 (6 bases). With 0 bases removed from V and 2 bases from J, the gap between germline ends came to 10 bases. CDR3 size: 15 residues. Germline CDR1 and CDR2: SGHVS and FQNEAQ. Here the CDR3 reads CASSLAAGANTEAFF. The CDR3 bases are TGTGCCAGCAGCTTAGCAGCAGGGGCTAACACTGAAGCTTTCTTT.

The gene calls are TRBV5-1 and TRBJ2-7; 7 bases are shared with TRBD1. V lost 4 bases, J lost 3 bases, and 10 bases stayed unmatched. Germline CDR1 SGHRS, CDR2 YFSETQ. This CDR3 has 15 amino acids. The CDR3 region is CASSRTTTGIYEQYF. DNA for the CDR3: TGCGCCAGCAGCCGAACCACGACAGGGATCTACGAGCAGTACTTC.

The chain joins TRBV5-4 to TRBJ2-1; D perhaps matches TRBD2 (5 bases). The ends were cut back, 3 bases at V and 7 bases at J, with 11 bases in the middle. The CDR3 length is 13 residues. Germline V gene lookup returns CDR1 SGHNT and CDR2 YYREEE (reference sequence). CDR3 coding DNA: TGTGCCAGCAGCTCGGTGACGGGGAATGAGCAGTTCTTC. It yields the protein CASSSVTGNEQFF.

The rearrangement joins TRBV29-1 to TRBJ2-7; D gene uncertain. V lost 0 bases and J lost 4, with 4 bases in between. The CDR3 has 11 residues. Germline V gene data show CDR1 as SQVTM and CDR2 as ANQGSEA. In DNA, the CDR3 is TGCAGCGTTGAAGAGAGATACGAGCAGTACTTC. It translates to CSVEERYEQYF.

This chain links TRBV2 with TRBJ1-4, with D maybe TRBD1 (5 bases). CDR3 length: 12 amino acids. Trimming stripped 3 bases from V and 8 bases from J, with 7 bases between. Germline CDR1 reads SNHLY; CDR2 reads FYNNEI. CDR3 protein: CASSDRAEKLFF. In nucleotides, the CDR3 is TGTGCCAGCAGTGACAGGGCAGAAAAACTGTTTTTT.

In this sample, this clone turned up once. The chain has TRBV7-8 and TRBJ2-7; D might be TRBD1 (6 bases). Trimming removed 3 bases from V and 5 bases from J, with 17 bases in between. The CDR3 loop spans 15 amino acids. From germline, CDR1 is SGHVS and CDR2 FQNEAQ. CDR3 residues: CASSFGRQATNEQYF. The CDR3 coding sequence is TGTGCCAGCAGCTTTGGGAGACAGGCGACCAACGAGCAGTACTTC.

For this clone: This CDR3 is also generated by other DNA sequences in the sample. The rearrangement joins TRBV5-1 to TRBJ2-5; 7 bases match TRBD2. CDR1 SGHRS and CDR2 YFSETQ come from the germline V gene. The CDR3 runs to 14 residues. Trimming took 0 bases from V and 4 from J; bases not matched to a gene: 3. CDR3 protein: CASSLEGRGETQYF. The DNA of the CDR3 is TGCGCCAGCAGCTTGGAAGGGAGGGGAGAGACCCAGTACTTC. Full variable domain (missing parts from reference TRBV5-1 and TRBJ2-5): KAGVTQTPRYLIKTRGQQVTLSCSPISGHRSVSWYQQTPGQGLQFLFEYFSETQRNKGNFPGRFSGRQFSNSRSEMNVSTLELGDSALYLCASSLEGRGETQYFGPGTRLLVL.

The chain uses TRBV28 and TRBJ2-1; 8 bases agree with TRBD2. This CDR3 comprises 23 residues. The germline V gene has CDR1 MDHEN and CDR2 SYDVKM. V dropped 2 bases and J dropped 0; count of bases not matched to a gene: 24. The CDR3 DNA reads as TGTGCCAGCAGTTTAATCGCCCCCCCCAAGCGGGGGCAGGGGCCGAGCTCCTACAATGAGCAGTTCTTC. As protein: CASSLIAPPKRGQGPSSYNEQFF.

This rearrangement joins TRBV7-3 to TRBJ2-3; a possible D gene is TRBD1 (7 bases). The CDR3 spans 14 residues. Trimming removed 9 bases from V and 3 bases from J, with 16 bases in between. From germline, CDR1 is SGHTA and CDR2 FQGTGA. The CDR3 loop reads CAREQGRRTDTQYF. Here the CDR3 DNA reads TGTGCCAGGGAACAGGGGAGGAGAACAGATACGCAGTATTTT.

J is TRBJ1-4 and V is TRBV18; D not certain. The CDR3 is 15 amino acids. Germline lookup yields CDR1 KGHSH and CDR2 LQKENI. V lost 1 base to trimming and J lost 0 bases, with 6 bases between them. In DNA, the CDR3 is TGTGCCAGCTCACCACGGCATGCAACTAATGAAAAACTGTTTTTT. Its translation is CASSPRHATNEKLFF.

V and J are TRBV7-9 and TRBJ2-1; no clear D gene. V dropped 3 bases and J dropped 8 bases, with 8 bases sitting between them. This CDR3 is 12 amino acids long. Germline V gene sequence: CDR1 SEHNR, CDR2 FQNEAQ (reference sequence). CDR3 DNA: TGTGCCAGCAGCTTTTTGGCATATGAGCAGTTCTTC. This sequence encodes CASSFLAYEQFF.

Here the CDR3 DNA reads TGTGCCAGCCGTTACACAACTAATGAAAAACTGTTTTTT. This codes for CASRYTTNEKLFF. The chain carries TRBV28 and TRBJ1-4, with D hard to call. Trimming took off 8 bases at V and 0 bases at J, with 7 bases between the two ends. Germline V gene data show CDR1 as MDHEN and CDR2 as SYDVKM. The CDR3 contains 13 residues.

The chain recombines TRBV11-3 with TRBJ2-1; D is perhaps TRBD1 (6 bases). Germline CDR1 and CDR2: SGHNT and YENEEA. The length of the CDR3 is 12 residues. Deletions cut 4 bases from V and 7 bases from J, with 8 bases between. For the CDR3, the DNA is TGTGCCAGCAGCTCACAGGGTAATGAGCAGTTCTTC. Translation gives CASSSQGNEQFF. Together with reference TRBV11-3 and TRBJ2-1, the CDR3 gives the full variable domain: EAGVVQSPRYKIIEKKQPVAFWCNPISGHNTLYWYLQNLGQGPELLIRYENEEAVDDSQLPKDRFSAERLKGVDSTLKIQPAELGDSAVYLCASSSQGNEQFFGPGTRLTVL.

The rearrangement joins TRBV5-1 to TRBJ2-2, with D tentatively TRBD1 (6 bases). V dropped 0 bases and J dropped 3 bases, with 9 bases sitting between them. CDR1 and CDR2 (germline): SGHRS, YFSETQ. The CDR3 has 15 amino acids. The chain's CDR3 is CASSLGTDYTGELFF. The CDR3 region has the DNA TGCGCCAGCAGCTTGGGGACAGACTACACCGGGGAGCTGTTTTTT.

This clone was counted once. The rearrangement uses TRBV29-1 and TRBJ1-2; 7 bases are a match to TRBD1. The junction had 10 bases not matched to a gene; V was cut back by 8 bases and J by 7 bases. The CDR3 consists of 12 residues. From germline, CDR1 is SQVTM and CDR2 ANQGSEA. Here the CDR3 reads CSSSDREGGYTF. The CDR3 DNA is TGCAGCTCGAGTGACAGGGAAGGTGGCTACACCTTC.